This T cell receptor beta chain was documented in a study of shared clonotypes between healthy human individuals. Study-wide background: The study used three CD4 naive, three CD4 memory, two CD8 naive and one CD8 memory plate per donor. Study-wide findings and caveats: Sequencing of the sorted subsets was shown by rarefaction to be incomplete despite large depth.

Regarding this clone: Its antigen is not identified.

In the naive CD8 group, cells lacked CD45RO and were positively selected for CCR7, so terminally differentiated effector memory CD45RA+ cells were left out. Each replicate PCR on the sorted subsets used roughly 210 ng DNA (around 30,000 T cell genomes). As processed by the authors: For the immunoSEQ data, sequences were junction-only without quality scores, so filtering differed. The repertoire was sequenced with immunoSEQ multiplex PCR; TCRdb's copy has only in-frame clones and lacks some. Clone size and V and J calls were adopted from that table, with D and trimming inferred from the DNA. The sample shows hundreds of thousands of clones, roughly 92% of them seen only once. The CDR3 spans 15 residues. V shed 2 bases and J shed 6 bases, with 13 bases lying between them. From germline, CDR1 is SGHNT and CDR2 YENEEA.

Sequenced input: naive CD8+ T cells sorted from blood. The rearrangement uses TRBV11-3 and TRBJ2-2, with D possibly matching TRBD1 (7 bases). The source of this sequence is a man under 40 in good health. The CDR3 loop is CASSLQGGDAGELFF. CDR3 sequence (DNA): TGTGCCAGCAGCTTACAGGGGGGCGACGCCGGGGAGCTGTTTTTT.